The entry below describes one TCR beta chain. There is no known antigen for this receptor. Base quality data are lacking; no much larger clone is found one base away. The immunoSEQ Assay was used to sequence TCRbeta CDR3 regions. After extraction, genomic DNA underwent amplification by bias-controlled multiplex PCR, followed by high-throughput sequencing. On the authors' methods: To quantify the absolute abundance of each unique TCRbeta CDR3 region, sequences were collapsed and filtered. T cell fraction was estimated by normalization of TCRbeta template counts to usable DNA, with usable DNA being measured through amplification of reference genes present in all nucleated cells. Repertoire TCRs were annotated as SARS-CoV-2-specific by exact matching of V gene, CDR3 amino acid sequence and J gene to a known reactive TCR set. The reference SARS-CoV-2 TCR set was derived from MIRA and filtered for enrichment in COVID-19-positive ImmuneCODE repertoires, a step that removed public or cross-reactive TCRs. Using the MIRA antigens, annotated TCRs were further analysed by specific ORF or by position within an ORF. Breadth was defined as annotated unique rearrangements over total unique productive rearrangements; depth was the summed frequency of those rearrangements. Two-sided Wilcoxon rank-sum tests were used to compare TCR breadth between groups. TCRdb stores this immuneACCESS table with in-frame sequences only. Part of the clones is absent; in the studies checked, under half of the shortfall reflects unresolved V genes, and no reason is known for the rest. V, J and clone size derive from that table, while D and trimming were established from the DNA sequence. The sample includes roughly 450,000 clones, with 75% to 95% observed a single time. The ten largest clones add up to roughly an eighth of the sample.

These data come from a study of Ad26.COV2.S vaccination and SARS-CoV-2 variants (dated by TCRdb to about 2021). For the wider study: Vaccine-arm donors were drawn from COV1001, a multicentre, randomized, double-blind, placebo-controlled phase I-IIa trial of Ad26.COV2.S in healthy adults. Ad26.COV2.S was administered intramuscularly at 5 x 10^10 or 1 x 10^11 viral particles, either as a single shot or as two shots given 56 days apart. The TCR-sequenced set comprised approximately 32 samples: some 20 Ad26.COV2.S vaccine recipients, 5 placebo recipients and 8 SARS-CoV-2 convalescent individuals. TCRbeta repertoire sequencing was used to assess the specificity and breadth of SARS-CoV-2-reactive T cell receptors after Ad26.COV2.S vaccination. Investigators did not know the trial group allocation while performing experiments and assessing outcomes. Trial participants were randomized into five groups of five, in which low-dose or high-dose Ad26.COV2.S was given once or twice, or placebo was given on both occasions.

From cysteine to phenylalanine, the CDR3 is 14 amino acids long. The sequence is cut down to CDR3 DNA, 42 bases in frame from base 1. V is pared back by 0 bases and J by 4 bases, with 10 bases lying between the germline termini. Reading the germline V gene gives CDR1 SGHRS and CDR2 YFSETQ. What the authors observed across the whole study: The study was not powered for comparison of responses between vaccine doses or regimens. According to the authors, total T cell responses may have been underestimated by the TCR breadth and depth analyses. After vaccination, substantial breadth of spike-specific CD8+ and CD4+ T cell responses was reported. Non-spike TCR breadth was comparable between vaccine and placebo recipients, consistent with the vaccine containing only spike. Higher spike-specific TCR breadth was observed in Ad26.COV2.S recipients than in placebo recipients (P = 0.0014).

The sample's treatment or condition label, decoded: some 20 received Ad26.COV2.S at low or high dose, single or two shots; about 5 received placebo; per-sample allocation not given. Repertoires of vaccine and placebo recipients were sequenced from samples taken on day 63 after the first injection. Cohort 1b enrolled about two dozen adults aged 18-55 years at a single site in Boston, USA, between 29 July and 7 August 2020. As a vaccine, Ad26.COV2.S was a replication-incompetent adenovirus type 26 vector that expressed a prefusion-stabilized SARS-CoV-2 spike protein derived from the original Wuhan strain.

The sequences come from peripheral blood, collected in a trial of Ad26.COV2.S vaccine versus placebo. The chain is encoded by TRBV5-1 joined to TRBJ1-1, with the D gene not clear enough to name. This TCR was recovered from a person aged 18-60 years who received the Ad26.COV2.S COVID-19 vaccine or a placebo. The CDR3 in this case is CASSLVWKGTEAFF. The DNA sequence reads TGCGCCAGCAGCTTGGTGTGGAAGGGCACTGAAGCTTTCTTT.